This TCR beta chain comes out of a study of T-cell memory formation after mild COVID-19. Study-wide background: Among the donors, TCR clusters were largely specific to each donor. Study results and caveats: In pre-infection memory, a portion of responding clones appeared, which suggested that cross-reactive memory joined. Contracting clones, day 15 to 85, had balanced CD4/CD8, and later expanders favored CD4+.

5'RACE, which relied on constant-segment primers, yielded TCR alpha and TCR beta cDNA libraries carrying sample barcodes and UMIs. TCRdb reprocessed the 5' RACE reads with MiXCR, giving one entry per CDR3 protein. The table shows 300,000 or so distinct CDR3 sequences, with around 16% occurring only once. This clonotype was seen only a few times. Its antigen is not known. CDR1 and CDR2 (germline): SGHDT, YYEEEE. Losses at the gene ends were 2 bases for V and 8 bases for J; bases not matched to a gene: 5. The CDR3 loop spans 14 amino acids. The rearrangement links TRBV5-6 to TRBJ2-1; TRBD2 agrees at 9 bases. This TCR derives from a young man who had mild COVID-19 (a few samples of this study predate the infection). Cell type and time point are not known. Sequenced sample: PBMCs or a T cell subset sorted from them (not recorded which). The CDR3 loop is CASSLVAGVHEQFF. The CDR3 region has the DNA TGTGCCAGCAGCTTAGTAGCGGGGGTACATGAGCAGTTCTTC.